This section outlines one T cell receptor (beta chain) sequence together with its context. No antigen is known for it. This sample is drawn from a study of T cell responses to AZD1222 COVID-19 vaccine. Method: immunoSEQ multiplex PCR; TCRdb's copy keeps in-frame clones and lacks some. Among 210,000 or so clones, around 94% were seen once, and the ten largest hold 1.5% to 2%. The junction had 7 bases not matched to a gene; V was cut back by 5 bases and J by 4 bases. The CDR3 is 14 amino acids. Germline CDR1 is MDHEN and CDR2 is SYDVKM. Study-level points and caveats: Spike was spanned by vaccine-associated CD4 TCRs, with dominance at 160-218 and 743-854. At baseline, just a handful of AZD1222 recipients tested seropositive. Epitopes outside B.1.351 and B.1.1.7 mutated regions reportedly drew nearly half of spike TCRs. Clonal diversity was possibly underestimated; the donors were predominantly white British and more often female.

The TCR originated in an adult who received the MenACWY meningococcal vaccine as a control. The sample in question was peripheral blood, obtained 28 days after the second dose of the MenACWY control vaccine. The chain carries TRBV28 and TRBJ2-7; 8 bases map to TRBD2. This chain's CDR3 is CASSVGGAPYEQYF. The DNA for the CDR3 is TGTGCCAGCAGTGTCGGGGGGGCTCCTTACGAGCAGTACTTC.